This TCR beta chain was captured in a study of identical twins. Broader study findings: The abundant beta clonotypes from cord blood had fewer insertions, and memory repertoires had none of this. Zero-insertion results could be subject to partial confounding by invariant MAIT and iNKT cells. Models underestimated out-of-frame TCR alpha sharing in monozygotic twins.

With regard to this clonotype: Its antigen is unidentified.

MiXCR, run by TCRdb on the 5' RACE reads, gives a single entry per CDR3 protein. The sample shows roughly 700,000 distinct CDR3 sequences, 8.6% of them seen only once. Germline assignment: CDR1 MNHEY and CDR2 SMNVEV (reference sequence). V shed 9 bases and J shed 2 bases, with 17 bases lying between them. The CDR3 spans 14 residues. The same sample was also used in a study of yellow fever vaccine responses in identical twins. That investigation notes: Each twin's T cell response to the vaccine was reported to look partly convergent and partly personalized.

Sequenced material: PBMCs. The chain recombines TRBV27 with TRBJ2-7; D possibly corresponds to TRBD1 (6 bases). This TCR was recovered from a woman between 18 and 29 years old in good health. This CDR3 is CARGNLDRTYEQYF. CDR3 nucleotide sequence: TGTGCCAGGGGGAACCTTGACAGGACCTACGAGCAGTACTTC.